This T cell receptor (beta chain) stems from a study of post-analysis software for immune sequencing data. Study background: Some patients lacked subtype; others had relapsing-remitting, secondary progressive or progressive-relapsing disease. Study outcomes and limitations: TRBV5-6, TRBV5-1 and TRBV20-1 were among four to six TRBV segments more frequent in patients than controls. Significantly lower normalized Chao1 diversity was seen in multiple sclerosis patients than in controls.

A note on this clonotype: The antigen is undetermined.

V was pared by 6 bases and J by 5 bases, with 12 bases of the junction left unmatched. The CDR3 covers 16 residues. Germline CDR1 SNHLY, CDR2 FYNNEI. Included in the TCR beta cDNA libraries were unique molecular identifiers. TCRdb itself ran the PCR reads through MiXCR, one entry per CDR3 protein. The table records roughly 580,000 distinct CDR3 sequences, around 40% of them present only once. Sequenced input: blood. The chain uses TRBV2 and TRBJ2-1, with TRBD2 matching 8 bases. The sequence came from a girl under 18 with multiple sclerosis. The chain's CDR3 is CASSVTVAGKNNEQFF. The CDR3 nucleotides read TGTGCCAGCAGCGTGACGGTAGCGGGAAAGAACAATGAGCAGTTCTTC.